Listed below are T cell receptor beta chains from one sample, sequenced in a study of blood T cell repertoires in COVID-19. Data came from immunoSEQ multiplex PCR; TCRdb stores just in-frame clones and leaves some out. The sample lists 100,000 to 130,000 clones, around 64% occurring once. The specimen sequenced was peripheral blood. These receptors all stem from a woman aged 40 to 50 with acute or convalescent COVID-19. CDR3s include the opening cysteine and the closing phenylalanine or tryptophan. Fields, in order: CDR3 protein, D gene, V gene. The D gene is left open where the match is weak.

cdr3_aa: CASSQQGWSYNEQFF
d_call: TRBD1
v_call: TRBV5-4

cdr3_aa: CASSLLPGQGARNEQFF
d_call: TRBD1
v_call: TRBV4-1

cdr3_aa: CASSAGLSSPRRAFF
d_call: .
v_call: TRBV28

cdr3_aa: CASSSGQTPYEQYF
d_call: .
v_call: TRBV6-6

cdr3_aa: CASRWGTVSYEQYF
d_call: .
v_call: TRBV28

cdr3_aa: CASSLVLGSSKHRGAVF
d_call: .
v_call: TRBV5-4

cdr3_aa: CAWSTGTGGNQPQHF
d_call: TRBD1
v_call: TRBV30

cdr3_aa: CAWSAMSGANVLTF
d_call: .
v_call: TRBV30

cdr3_aa: CASSLETGRGTQYF
d_call: .
v_call: TRBV11-2

cdr3_aa: CASSLAGDNSPLHF
d_call: .
v_call: TRBV7-3